These 13 T cell receptor beta chains originate from one sample sequenced in a study of OX40 agonist ivuxolimab in advanced cancers. Assay used: immunoSEQ multiplex PCR; TCRdb lists only in-frame clones, some missing. Altogether approximately 60,000 clones are present, around 93% being singletons, with the ten largest covering roughly 13%. The specimen comprised CD4+ or CD8+ T cells sorted from blood, sampled in a trial of the OX40 agonist ivuxolimab. These receptors were collected from an adult with an advanced solid tumor such as melanoma, head and neck, liver or kidney cancer.

Written as DNA, the CDR3 is TGTGCCAGCAGCCGAACAGGGGAAGGCTACACCTTC. As protein: CASSRTGEGYTF. This chain joins TRBV7-6 and TRBJ1-2, with 7 nucleotides matching TRBD1. V lost 5 bases, J lost 8 bases, and 5 bases stayed unmatched. CDR3 length: 12 amino acids. CDR1 and CDR2 (germline): SGHVS, FNYEAQ.

The chain employs TRBV11-3 and TRBJ2-7, with a possible D match to TRBD2 (5 bases). The germline V gene has CDR1 SGHNT and CDR2 YENEEA. The CDR3 loop spans 14 amino acids. With 1 base removed from V and 9 bases from J, the gap between germline ends came to 16 bases. The CDR3: CASSLVTSGSMQYF. The CDR3 DNA is TGTGCCAGCAGCTTAGTAACTAGTGGCAGTATGCAGTACTTC.

The chain carries TRBV4-1 and TRBJ1-1, with D possibly matching TRBD1 (5 bases). The CDR3 totals 14 residues. V was clipped by 1 base and J by 1 base, with 7 bases between them. Germline assignment: CDR1 MGHRA and CDR2 YSYEKL. As DNA, the CDR3 is TGCGCCAGCAGCCAAGGTGGGGGGAACACTGAAGCTTTCTTT. Amino acids: CASSQGGGNTEAFF.

This chain connects TRBV18 to TRBJ2-1; 9 bases line up with TRBD2. Germline CDR1 and CDR2: KGHSH and LQKENI. The CDR3 contains 19 residues. J was trimmed by 4 bases and V by 3 bases; bases with no gene match: 16. The CDR3 is CASSPPVGYSSGAYNEQFF. CDR3 DNA: TGTGCCAGCTCACCCCCTGTGGGCTATTCTAGCGGGGCTTACAATGAGCAGTTCTTC.

The chain links TRBV18 to TRBJ2-7; unclear D gene. The ends were cut back, 8 bases at V and 1 base at J, with 9 bases in the middle. The germline CDR1 and CDR2 sequences are KGHSH and LQKENI. This CDR3 spans 12 amino acids. CDR3: CASTGPSYEQYF. The CDR3 DNA reads TGTGCCAGCACCGGTCCATCCTACGAGCAGTACTTC.

This clone was seen only once. The chain uses TRBV28 and TRBJ2-3; 7 nucleotides align to TRBD1. The CDR3 is made up of 22 amino acids. Trimming removed 2 bases from V and 4 bases from J; junction bases left unmatched: 27. The V gene's germline CDR1 is MDHEN and CDR2 SYDVKM. The CDR3 is CASSLIPGATGDLAQIADTQYF. In DNA, the CDR3 is TGTGCCAGCAGTTTAATCCCTGGGGCTACAGGGGATCTAGCACAGATTGCAGATACGCAGTATTTT. Using reference TRBV28 and TRBJ2-3 for the parts outside the CDR3, the full variable domain is DVKVTQSSRYLVKRTGEKVFLECVQDMDHENMFWYRQDPGLGLRLIYFSYDVKMKEKGDIPEGYSVSREKKERFSLILESASTNQTSMYLCASSLIPGATGDLAQIADTQYFGPGTRLTVL.

The chain recombines TRBV2 with TRBJ2-3, with a weak D call TRBD2 (5 bases). Germline lookup yields CDR1 SNHLY and CDR2 FYNNEI. Trimming removed 0 bases at V and 2 bases at J, with 12 bases between. The CDR3 runs 16 residues. The CDR3 DNA sequence: TGTGCCAGCAGTGAAGCGCGGACTGAGAACACAGATACGCAGTATTTT. Its protein is CASSEARTENTDTQYF. The whole variable domain, filled in from reference TRBV2 and TRBJ2-3, reads EPEVTQTPSHQVTQMGQEVILRCVPISNHLYFYWYRQILGQKVEFLVSFYNNEISEKSEIFDDQFSVERPDGSNFTLKIRSTKLEDSAMYFCASSEARTENTDTQYFGPGTRLTVL.

The chain is built from TRBV29-1 and TRBJ2-7, with D perhaps matching TRBD1 or TRBD2 (6 bases each). The V end lost 0 bases, the J end lost 1 base, and 13 bases lay between the germline ends. CDR1 is SQVTM and CDR2 is ANQGSEA in the germline V gene. CDR3 size: 15 residues. The CDR3 coding sequence is TGCAGCGTTGAAGACCCAGGGGAGGCATCCTACGAGCAGTACTTC. Amino acid sequence: CSVEDPGEASYEQYF.

About this clone itself: The sample has other DNA sequences that encode this CDR3 too. The chain joins TRBV15 to TRBJ1-2; D remains unclear. The CDR3 loop spans 15 amino acids. Trimming stripped 0 bases from V and 4 bases from J, with 12 bases between. CDR1 and CDR2 from the germline V gene are LNHNV and YYDKDF (reference sequence). The DNA for the CDR3 is TGTGCCACCAGCAGAGATTGGCCATCCTCCTATGGCTACACCTTC. Encoded protein: CATSRDWPSSYGYTF.

V and J are TRBV27 and TRBJ2-7; the D gene is possibly TRBD2 (6 bases). Germline CDR1 is MNHEY and CDR2 is SMNVEV (reference sequence). Between the trimmed V and J ends, which lost 7 bases and 4 bases, there was a span of 14 bases. The CDR3 totals 13 residues. DNA of the CDR3: TGTGCCAGCATGGGGGGAAACCTATACGAGCAGTACTTC. It encodes CASMGGNLYEQYF.

This sequence joins TRBV7-6 and TRBJ2-5, with TRBD2 as a possible D gene (5 bases). Trimming took off 3 bases at V and 1 base at J, with 15 bases between the two ends. CDR1 and CDR2 from the germline V gene are SGHVS and FNYEAQ. The CDR3 runs 16 residues. CDR3 nucleotides: TGTGCCAGCAGCTTTGGGTCGAGGGAGCCCCAAGAGACCCAGTACTTC. It codes for CASSFGSREPQETQYF.

The V call is TRBV28, the J call TRBJ2-3; D uncertain. CDR3 length: 13 amino acids. The V and J ends lost 1 base and 6 bases respectively, with 8 bases between them. The germline V gene encodes CDR1 MDHEN and CDR2 SYDVKM. The DNA for the CDR3 is TGTGCCAGCAGTTTATCGTTGGGGGATACGCAGTATTTT. Encoded protein: CASSLSLGDTQYF.

The chain is built from TRBV4-1 and TRBJ2-2; 7 bases align to TRBD2. V was pared by 0 bases and J by 6 bases, with 4 bases of the junction left unmatched. Germline CDR1 is MGHRA and CDR2 is YSYEKL. The CDR3 runs 15 residues. This CDR3 is CASSQEGLIAGELFF. CDR3 bases: TGCGCCAGCAGCCAAGAGGGACTAATCGCCGGGGAGCTGTTTTTT.